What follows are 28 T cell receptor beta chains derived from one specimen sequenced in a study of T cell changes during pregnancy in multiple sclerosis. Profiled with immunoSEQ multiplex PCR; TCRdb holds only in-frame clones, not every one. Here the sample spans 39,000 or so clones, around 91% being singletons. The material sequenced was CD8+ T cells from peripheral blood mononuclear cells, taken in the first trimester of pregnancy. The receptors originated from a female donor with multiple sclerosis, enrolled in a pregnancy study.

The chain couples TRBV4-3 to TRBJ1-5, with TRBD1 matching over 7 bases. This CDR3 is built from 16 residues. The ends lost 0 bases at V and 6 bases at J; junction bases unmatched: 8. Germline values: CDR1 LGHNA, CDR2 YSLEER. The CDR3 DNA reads TGCGCCAGCAGCCAAGAGGTTCGACAGGGCGGTCAGCCCCAGCATTTT. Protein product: CASSQEVRQGGQPQHF.

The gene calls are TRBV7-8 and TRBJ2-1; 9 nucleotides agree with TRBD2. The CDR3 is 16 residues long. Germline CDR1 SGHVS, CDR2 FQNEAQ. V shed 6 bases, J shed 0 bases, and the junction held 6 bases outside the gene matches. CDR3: CASSYSGGLSYNEQFF. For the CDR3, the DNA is TGTGCCAGCAGTTACAGCGGGGGGCTCTCCTACAATGAGCAGTTCTTC.

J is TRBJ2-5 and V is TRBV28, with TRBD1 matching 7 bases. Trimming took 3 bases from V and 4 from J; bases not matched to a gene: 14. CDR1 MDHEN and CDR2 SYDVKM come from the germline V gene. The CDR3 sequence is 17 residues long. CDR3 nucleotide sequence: TGTGCCAGCAGTTTCCACGCTTCGAGGGACAGTCGAGAGACCCAGTACTTC. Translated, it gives CASSFHASRDSRETQYF. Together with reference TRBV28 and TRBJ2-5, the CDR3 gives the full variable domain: DVKVTQSSRYLVKRTGEKVFLECVQDMDHENMFWYRQDPGLGLRLIYFSYDVKMKEKGDIPEGYSVSREKKERFSLILESASTNQTSMYLCASSFHASRDSRETQYFGPGTRLLVL.

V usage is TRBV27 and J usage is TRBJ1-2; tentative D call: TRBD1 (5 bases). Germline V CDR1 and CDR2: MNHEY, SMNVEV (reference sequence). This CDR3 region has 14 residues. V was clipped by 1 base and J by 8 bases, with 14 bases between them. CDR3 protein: CASSLLGEGPGYTF. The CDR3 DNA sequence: TGTGCCAGCAGTTTATTGGGGGAGGGACCCGGCTACACCTTC.

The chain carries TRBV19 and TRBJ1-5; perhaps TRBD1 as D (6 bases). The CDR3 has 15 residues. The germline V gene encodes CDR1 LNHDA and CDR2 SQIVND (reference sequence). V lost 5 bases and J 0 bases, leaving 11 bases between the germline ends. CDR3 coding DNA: TGTGCCAGTAGTGGGAGACAGGTTAGCAATCAGCCCCAGCATTTT. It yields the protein CASSGRQVSNQPQHF.

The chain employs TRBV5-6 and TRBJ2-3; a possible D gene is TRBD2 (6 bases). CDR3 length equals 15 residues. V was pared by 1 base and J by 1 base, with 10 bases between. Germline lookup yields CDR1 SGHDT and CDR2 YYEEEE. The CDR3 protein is CASSLLGGGTDTQYF. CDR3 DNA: TGTGCCAGCAGCTTGTTGGGGGGAGGCACAGATACGCAGTATTTT.

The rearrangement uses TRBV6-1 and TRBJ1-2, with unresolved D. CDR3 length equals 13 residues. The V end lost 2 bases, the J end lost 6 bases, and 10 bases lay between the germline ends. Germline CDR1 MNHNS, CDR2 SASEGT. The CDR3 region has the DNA TGTGCCAGCAGTGAACTACAGAGGGATGGCTACACCTTC. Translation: CASSELQRDGYTF.

CDR3 amino acids: CASMDTDYNEQFF. DNA of the CDR3: TGCGCCAGCATGGACACCGACTACAATGAGCAGTTCTTC. The chain couples TRBV4-1 to TRBJ2-1, with D perhaps TRBD1 (5 bases). There are 13 residues in the CDR3. Germline values: CDR1 MGHRA, CDR2 YSYEKL. V shed 7 bases and J shed 3 bases, with 10 bases lying between them.

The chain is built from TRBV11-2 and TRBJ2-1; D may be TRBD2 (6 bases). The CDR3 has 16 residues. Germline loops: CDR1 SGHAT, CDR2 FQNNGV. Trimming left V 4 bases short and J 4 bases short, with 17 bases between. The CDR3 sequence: CASSWLLASEYNEQFF. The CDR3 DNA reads TGTGCCAGCAGCTGGTTACTAGCTTCCGAATACAATGAGCAGTTCTTC.

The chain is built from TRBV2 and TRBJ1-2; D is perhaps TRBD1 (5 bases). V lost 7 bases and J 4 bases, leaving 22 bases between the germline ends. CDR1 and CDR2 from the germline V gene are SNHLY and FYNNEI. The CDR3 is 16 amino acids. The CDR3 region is CASTPGAPYGTYGYTF. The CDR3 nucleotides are TGTGCCAGCACCCCGGGAGCGCCCTACGGGACCTATGGCTACACCTTC.

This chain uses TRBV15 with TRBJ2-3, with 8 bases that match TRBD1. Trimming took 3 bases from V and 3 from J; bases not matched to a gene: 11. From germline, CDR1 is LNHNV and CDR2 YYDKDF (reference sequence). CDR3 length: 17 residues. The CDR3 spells CATSSDYTGGKTDTQYF. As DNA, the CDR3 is TGTGCCACCAGCAGCGACTATACAGGGGGAAAAACAGATACGCAGTATTTT.

CDR3 sequence (DNA): TGTGCCTGGAGTGCCATTTCCGGGACAGGGGATGACGAGCAGTACTTC. Its translation is CAWSAISGTGDDEQYF. The chain employs TRBV30 and TRBJ2-7; 10 bases match TRBD1. J lost 5 bases, V lost 1 base, and 11 bases had no gene match. The CDR3 is made up of 16 amino acids. Looked up from germline, CDR1 is GTSNPN and CDR2 is SVGIG (reference sequence).

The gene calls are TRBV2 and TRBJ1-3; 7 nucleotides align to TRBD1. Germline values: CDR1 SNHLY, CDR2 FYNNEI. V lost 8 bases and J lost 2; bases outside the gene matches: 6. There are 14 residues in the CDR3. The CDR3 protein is CASSPDRPGNTIYF. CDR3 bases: TGTGCCAGCTCACCGGACAGGCCTGGAAACACCATATATTTT. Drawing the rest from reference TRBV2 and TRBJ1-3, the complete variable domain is EPEVTQTPSHQVTQMGQEVILRCVPISNHLYFYWYRQILGQKVEFLVSFYNNEISEKSEIFDDQFSVERPDGSNFTLKIRSTKLEDSAMYFCASSPDRPGNTIYFGEGSWLTVV.

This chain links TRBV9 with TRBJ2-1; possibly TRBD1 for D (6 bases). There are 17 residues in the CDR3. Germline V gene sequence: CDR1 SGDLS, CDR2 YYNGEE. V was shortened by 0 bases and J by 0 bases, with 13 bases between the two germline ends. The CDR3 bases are TGTGCCAGCAGCGTAGGAGGGGGAACCAGCTCCTACAATGAGCAGTTCTTC. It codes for CASSVGGGTSSYNEQFF. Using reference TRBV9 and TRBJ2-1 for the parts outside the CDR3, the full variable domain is DSGVTQTPKHLITATGQRVTLRCSPRSGDLSVYWYQQSLDQGLQFLIQYYNGEERAKGNILERFSAQQFPDLHSELNLSSLELGDSALYFCASSVGGGTSSYNEQFFGPGTRLTVL.

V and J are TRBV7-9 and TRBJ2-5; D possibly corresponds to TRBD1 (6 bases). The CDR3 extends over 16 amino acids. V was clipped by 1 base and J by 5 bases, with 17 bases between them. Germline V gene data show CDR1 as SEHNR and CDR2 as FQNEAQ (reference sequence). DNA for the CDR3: TGTGCCAGCAGCTTAGTACTTGCGACAGGAGGCGAGACCCAGTACTTC. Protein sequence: CASSLVLATGGETQYF. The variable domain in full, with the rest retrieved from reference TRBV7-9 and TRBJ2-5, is DTGVSQNPRHKITKRGQNVTFRCDPISEHNRLYWYRQTLGQGPEFLTYFQNEAQLEKSRLLSDRFSAERPKGSFSTLEIQRTEQGDSAMYLCASSLVLATGGETQYFGPGTRLLVL.

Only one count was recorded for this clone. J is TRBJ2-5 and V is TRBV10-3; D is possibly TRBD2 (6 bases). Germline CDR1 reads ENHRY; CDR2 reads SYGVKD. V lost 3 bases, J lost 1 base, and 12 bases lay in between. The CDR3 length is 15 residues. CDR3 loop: CAISDGGGAQETQYF. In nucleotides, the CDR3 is TGTGCCATCAGTGATGGTGGAGGGGCCCAAGAGACCCAGTACTTC.

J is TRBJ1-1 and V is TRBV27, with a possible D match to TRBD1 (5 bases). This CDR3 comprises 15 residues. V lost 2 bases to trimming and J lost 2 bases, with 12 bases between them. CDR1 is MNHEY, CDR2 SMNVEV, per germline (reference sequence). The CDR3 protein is CASSLSKGLNTEAFF. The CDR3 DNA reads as TGTGCCAGCAGTTTAAGTAAGGGGTTAAACACTGAAGCTTTCTTT.

The CDR3 region has the DNA TGTGCCAGCAGTCTGGGGCGCGTCAGTGAAGCTTTCTTT. Its translation is CASSLGRVSEAFF. The chain carries TRBV27 and TRBJ1-1; tentative D call: TRBD1 (5 bases). Trimming stripped 5 bases from V and 7 bases from J, with 14 bases between. The CDR3 length is 13 residues. The germline CDR1 and CDR2 sequences are MNHEY and SMNVEV (reference sequence).

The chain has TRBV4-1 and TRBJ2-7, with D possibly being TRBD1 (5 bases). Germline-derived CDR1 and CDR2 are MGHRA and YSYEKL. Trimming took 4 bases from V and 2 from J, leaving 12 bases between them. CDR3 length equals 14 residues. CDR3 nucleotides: TGCGCCAGCAGCCCCCAGACAGAAGCCTACGAGCAGTACTTC. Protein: CASSPQTEAYEQYF.

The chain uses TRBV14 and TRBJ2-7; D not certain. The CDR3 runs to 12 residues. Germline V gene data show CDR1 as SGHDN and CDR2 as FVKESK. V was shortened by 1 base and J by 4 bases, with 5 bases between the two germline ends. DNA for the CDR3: TGTGCCAGCAGCCAAGTAATGTACGAGCAGTACTTC. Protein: CASSQVMYEQYF.

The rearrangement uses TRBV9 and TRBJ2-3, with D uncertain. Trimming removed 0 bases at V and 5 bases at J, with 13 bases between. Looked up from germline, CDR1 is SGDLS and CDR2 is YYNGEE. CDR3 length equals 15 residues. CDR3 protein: CASSVGGEPGDTQYF. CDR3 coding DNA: TGTGCCAGCAGCGTAGGAGGTGAGCCGGGAGATACGCAGTATTTT.

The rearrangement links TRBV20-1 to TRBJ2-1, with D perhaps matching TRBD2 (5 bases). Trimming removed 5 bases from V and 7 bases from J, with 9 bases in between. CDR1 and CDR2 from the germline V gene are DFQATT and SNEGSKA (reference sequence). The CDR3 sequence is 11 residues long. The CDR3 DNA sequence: TGCAGTGCTTTGACGGGGAATGAGCAGTTCTTC. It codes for CSALTGNEQFF.

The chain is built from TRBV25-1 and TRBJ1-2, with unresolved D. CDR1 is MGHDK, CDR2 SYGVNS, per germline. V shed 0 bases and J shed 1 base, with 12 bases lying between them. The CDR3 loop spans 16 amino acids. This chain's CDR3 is CASSEYIVGSNYGYTF. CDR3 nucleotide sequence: TGTGCCAGCAGTGAATATATCGTGGGCAGTAACTATGGCTACACCTTC.

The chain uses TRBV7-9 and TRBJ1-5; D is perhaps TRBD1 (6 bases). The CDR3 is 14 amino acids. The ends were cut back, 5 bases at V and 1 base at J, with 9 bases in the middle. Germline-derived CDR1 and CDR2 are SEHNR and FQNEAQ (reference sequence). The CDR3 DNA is TGTGCCAGCAGCCCCCAGGGGAGCAATCAGCCCCAGCATTTT. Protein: CASSPQGSNQPQHF.

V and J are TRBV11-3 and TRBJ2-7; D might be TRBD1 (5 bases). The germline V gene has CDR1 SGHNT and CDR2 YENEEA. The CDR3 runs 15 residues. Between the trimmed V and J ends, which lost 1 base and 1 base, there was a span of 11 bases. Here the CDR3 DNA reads TGTGCCAGCAGCTTAGGACAGACCCCTTCCTACGAGCAGTACTTC. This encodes CASSLGQTPSYEQYF.

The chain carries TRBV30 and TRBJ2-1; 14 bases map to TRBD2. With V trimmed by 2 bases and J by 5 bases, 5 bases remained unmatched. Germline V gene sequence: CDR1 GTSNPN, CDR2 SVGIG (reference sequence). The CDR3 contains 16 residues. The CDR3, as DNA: TGTGCCTGGAGTAAGGGGACTAGCGGGAGCCACAATGAGCAGTTCTTC. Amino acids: CAWSKGTSGSHNEQFF.

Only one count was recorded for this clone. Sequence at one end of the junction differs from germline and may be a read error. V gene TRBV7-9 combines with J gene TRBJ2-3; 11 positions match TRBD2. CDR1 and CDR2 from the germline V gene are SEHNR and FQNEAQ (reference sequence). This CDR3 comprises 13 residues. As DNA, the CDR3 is TGCCACCTGGGACTAGCGGATACAGATACGCAGTATTTT. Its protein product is CHLGLADTDTQYF.

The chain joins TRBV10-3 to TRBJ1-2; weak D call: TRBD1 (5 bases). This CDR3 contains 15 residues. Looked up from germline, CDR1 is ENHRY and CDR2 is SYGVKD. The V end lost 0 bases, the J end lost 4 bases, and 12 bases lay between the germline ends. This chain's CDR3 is CAISESPAGRYGYTF. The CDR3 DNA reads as TGTGCCATCAGTGAGTCGCCTGCGGGGCGCTATGGCTACACCTTC.